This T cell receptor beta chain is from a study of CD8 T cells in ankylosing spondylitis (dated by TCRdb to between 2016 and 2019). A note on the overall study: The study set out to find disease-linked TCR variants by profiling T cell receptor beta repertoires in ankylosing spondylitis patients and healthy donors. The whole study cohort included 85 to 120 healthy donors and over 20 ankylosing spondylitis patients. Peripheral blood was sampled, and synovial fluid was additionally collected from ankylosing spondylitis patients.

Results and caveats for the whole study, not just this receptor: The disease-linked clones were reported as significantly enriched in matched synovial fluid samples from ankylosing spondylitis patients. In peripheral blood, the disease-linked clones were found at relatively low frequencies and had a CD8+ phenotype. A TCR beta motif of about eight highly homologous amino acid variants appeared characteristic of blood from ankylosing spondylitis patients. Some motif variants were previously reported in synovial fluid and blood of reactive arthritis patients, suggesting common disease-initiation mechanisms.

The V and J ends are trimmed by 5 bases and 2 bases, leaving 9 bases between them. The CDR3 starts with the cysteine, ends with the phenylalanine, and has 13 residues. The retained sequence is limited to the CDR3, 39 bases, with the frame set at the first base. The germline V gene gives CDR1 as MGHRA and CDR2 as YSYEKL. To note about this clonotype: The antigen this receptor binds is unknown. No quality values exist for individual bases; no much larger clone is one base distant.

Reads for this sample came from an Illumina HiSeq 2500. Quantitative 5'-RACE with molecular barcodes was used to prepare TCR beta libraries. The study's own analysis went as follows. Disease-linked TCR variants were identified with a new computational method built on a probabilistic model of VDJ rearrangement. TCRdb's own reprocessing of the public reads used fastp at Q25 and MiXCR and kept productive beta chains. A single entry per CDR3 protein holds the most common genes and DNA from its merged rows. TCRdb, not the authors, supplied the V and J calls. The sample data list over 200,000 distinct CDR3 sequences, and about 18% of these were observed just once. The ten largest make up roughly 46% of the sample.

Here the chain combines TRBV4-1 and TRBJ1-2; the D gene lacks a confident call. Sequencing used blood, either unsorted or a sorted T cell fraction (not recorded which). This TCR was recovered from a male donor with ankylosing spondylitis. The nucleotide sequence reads TGCGCCAGCAGCGCCCAGGAGAACTATGGCTACACCTTC. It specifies CASSAQENYGYTF.